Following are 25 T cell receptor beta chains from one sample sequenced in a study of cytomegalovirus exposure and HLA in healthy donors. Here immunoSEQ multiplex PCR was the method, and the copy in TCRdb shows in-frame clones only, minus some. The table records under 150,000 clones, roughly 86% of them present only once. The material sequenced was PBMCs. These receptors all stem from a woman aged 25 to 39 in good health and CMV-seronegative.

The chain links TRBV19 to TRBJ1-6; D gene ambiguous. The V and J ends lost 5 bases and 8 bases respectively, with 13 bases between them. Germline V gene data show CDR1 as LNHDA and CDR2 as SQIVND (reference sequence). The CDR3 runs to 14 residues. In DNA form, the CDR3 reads TGTGCCAGTAGTCACTGGACTCCTGATTCACCCCTCCACTTT. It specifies CASSHWTPDSPLHF.

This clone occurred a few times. The DNA of the CDR3 is TGTGCCAGCATGGTTCTCGCGGAAGCTTTCTTT. As protein: CASMVLAEAFF. The chain carries TRBV7-8 and TRBJ1-1; D gene ambiguous. V was shortened by 7 bases and J by 8 bases, with 11 bases between the two germline ends. The CDR3 runs to 11 residues. The germline V gene has CDR1 SGHVS and CDR2 FQNEAQ.

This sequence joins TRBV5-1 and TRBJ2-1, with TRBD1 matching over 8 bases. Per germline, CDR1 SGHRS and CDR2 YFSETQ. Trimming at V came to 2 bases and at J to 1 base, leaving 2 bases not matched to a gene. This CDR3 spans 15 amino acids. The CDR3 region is CASSLQGVSYNEQFF. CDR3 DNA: TGCGCCAGCAGCTTACAGGGGGTGTCCTACAATGAGCAGTTCTTC.

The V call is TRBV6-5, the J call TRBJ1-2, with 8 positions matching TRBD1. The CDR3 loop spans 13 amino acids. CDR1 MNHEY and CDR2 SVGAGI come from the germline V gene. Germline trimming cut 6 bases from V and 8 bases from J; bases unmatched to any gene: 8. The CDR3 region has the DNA TGTGCCAGCAGATCGGACAGGGCTGGGGGCTACACCTTC. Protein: CASRSDRAGGYTF.

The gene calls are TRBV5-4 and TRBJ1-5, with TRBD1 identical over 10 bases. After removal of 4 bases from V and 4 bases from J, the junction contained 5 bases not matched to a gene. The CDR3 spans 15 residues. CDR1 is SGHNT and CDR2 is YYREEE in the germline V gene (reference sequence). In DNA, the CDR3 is TGTGCCAGCAGCCTTGGGACAGGGGAAAATCAGCCCCAGCATTTT. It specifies CASSLGTGENQPQHF.

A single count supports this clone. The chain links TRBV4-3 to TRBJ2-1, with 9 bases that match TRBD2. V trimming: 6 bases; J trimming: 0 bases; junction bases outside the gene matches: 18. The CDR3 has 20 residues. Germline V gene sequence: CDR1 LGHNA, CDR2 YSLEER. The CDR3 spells CASRYSGSGGLKGSYNEQFF. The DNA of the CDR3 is TGCGCCAGCAGGTACTCTGGGAGCGGGGGGTTAAAAGGCTCCTACAATGAGCAGTTCTTC.

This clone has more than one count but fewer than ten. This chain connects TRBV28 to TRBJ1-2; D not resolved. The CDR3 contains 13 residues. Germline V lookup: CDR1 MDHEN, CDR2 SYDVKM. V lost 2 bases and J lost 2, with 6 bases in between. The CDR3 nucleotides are TGTGCCAGCAGTTTAGTCAGAAACTATGGCTACACCTTC. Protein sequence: CASSLVRNYGYTF.

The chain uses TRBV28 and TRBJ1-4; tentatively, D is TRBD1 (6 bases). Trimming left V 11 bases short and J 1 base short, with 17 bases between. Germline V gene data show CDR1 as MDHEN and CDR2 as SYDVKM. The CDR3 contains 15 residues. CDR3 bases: TGTGCCGCTAGGGGGGGGCGAGTAACTAATGAAAAACTGTTTTTT. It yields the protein CAARGGRVTNEKLFF.

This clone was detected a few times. The CDR3 spells CASSPLYSGTGITGELFF. As DNA, the CDR3 is TGTGCCAGCTCACCACTCTACTCCGGGACAGGGATTACCGGGGAGCTGTTTTTT. The chain links TRBV18 to TRBJ2-2; 9 nucleotides agree with TRBD1. J lost 5 bases, V lost 1 base, and 11 bases had no gene match. The CDR3 has 18 amino acids. The germline gives CDR1 KGHSH, CDR2 LQKENI.

The CDR3 DNA sequence: TGTGCCATCCGGGACAGGGCTGAAAAACTGTTTTTT. Translated: CAIRDRAEKLFF. The chain employs TRBV19 and TRBJ1-4; 9 nucleotides match TRBD1. The V gene end was trimmed by 10 bases and the J gene end by 7 bases; junction bases not matched to a gene: 4. Germline V lookup: CDR1 LNHDA, CDR2 SQIVND (reference sequence). The CDR3 length is 12 residues.

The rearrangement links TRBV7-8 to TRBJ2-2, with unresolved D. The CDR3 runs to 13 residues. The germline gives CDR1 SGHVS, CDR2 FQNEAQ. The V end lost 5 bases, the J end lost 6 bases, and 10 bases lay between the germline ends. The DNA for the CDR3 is TGTGCCAGCAGCCCCCGAGAGGCCGGGGAGCTGTTTTTT. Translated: CASSPREAGELFF. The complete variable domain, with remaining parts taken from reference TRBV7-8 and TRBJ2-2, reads GAGVSQSPRYKVAKRGQDVALRCDPISGHVSLFWYQQALGQGPEFLTYFQNEAQLDKSGLPSDRFFAERPEGSVSTLKIQRTQQEDSAVYLCASSPREAGELFFGEGSRLTVL.

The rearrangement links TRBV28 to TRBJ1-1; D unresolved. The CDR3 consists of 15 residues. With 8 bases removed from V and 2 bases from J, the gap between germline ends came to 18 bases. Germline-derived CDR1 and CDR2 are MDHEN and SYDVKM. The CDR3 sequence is CASPGRIEGNTEAFF. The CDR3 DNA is TGTGCCAGCCCAGGTCGGATAGAGGGAAACACTGAAGCTTTCTTT.

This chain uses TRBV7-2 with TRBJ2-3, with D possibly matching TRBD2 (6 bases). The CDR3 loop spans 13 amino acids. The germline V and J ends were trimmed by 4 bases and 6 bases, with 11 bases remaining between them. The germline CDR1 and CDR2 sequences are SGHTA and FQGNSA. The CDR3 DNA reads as TGTGCCAGCAGCTGGGGACTCTCCGATACGCAGTATTTT. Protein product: CASSWGLSDTQYF. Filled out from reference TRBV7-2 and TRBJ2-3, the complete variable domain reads GAGVSQSPSNKVTEKGKDVELRCDPISGHTALYWYRQSLGQGLEFLIYFQGNSAPDKSGLPSDRFSAERTGGSVSTLTIQRTQQEDSAVYLCASSWGLSDTQYFGPGTRLTVL.

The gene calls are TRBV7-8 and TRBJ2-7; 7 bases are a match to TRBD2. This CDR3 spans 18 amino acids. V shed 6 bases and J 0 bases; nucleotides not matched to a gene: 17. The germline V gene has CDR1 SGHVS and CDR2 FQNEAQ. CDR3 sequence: CASSSRPTPQRGSYEQYF. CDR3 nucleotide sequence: TGTGCCAGCAGTTCCAGGCCCACGCCACAGCGGGGCTCCTACGAGCAGTACTTC. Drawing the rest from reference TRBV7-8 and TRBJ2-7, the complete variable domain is GAGVSQSPRYKVAKRGQDVALRCDPISGHVSLFWYQQALGQGPEFLTYFQNEAQLDKSGLPSDRFFAERPEGSVSTLKIQRTQQEDSAVYLCASSSRPTPQRGSYEQYFGPGTRLTVT.

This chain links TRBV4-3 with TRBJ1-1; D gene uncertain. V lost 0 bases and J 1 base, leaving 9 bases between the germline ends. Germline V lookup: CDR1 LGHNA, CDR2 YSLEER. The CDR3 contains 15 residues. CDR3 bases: TGCGCCAGCAGCCAAGATCGGTTTCAGAACACTGAAGCTTTCTTT. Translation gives CASSQDRFQNTEAFF.

The CDR3, as DNA: TGTGCCAGCAGTGAAAGGGACAGGGGGCATATCCGGGAGACCCAGTACTTC. Protein product: CASSERDRGHIRETQYF. This rearrangement joins TRBV6-1 to TRBJ2-5, with 12 bases fitting TRBD1. Germline V lookup: CDR1 MNHNS, CDR2 SASEGT. CDR3 length: 17 residues. With V trimmed by 2 bases and J by 5 bases, 9 bases remained unmatched.

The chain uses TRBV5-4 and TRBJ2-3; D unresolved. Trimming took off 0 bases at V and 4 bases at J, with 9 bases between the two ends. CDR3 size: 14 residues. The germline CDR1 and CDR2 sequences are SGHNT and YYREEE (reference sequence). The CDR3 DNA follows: TGTGCCAGCAGCTTGGATACATCCTCAGATACGCAGTATTTT. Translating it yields CASSLDTSSDTQYF.

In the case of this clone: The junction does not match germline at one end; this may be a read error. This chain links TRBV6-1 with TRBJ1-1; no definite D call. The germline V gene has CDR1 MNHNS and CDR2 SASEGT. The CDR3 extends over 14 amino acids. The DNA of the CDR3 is TGTGCCAGCAGTCAAGCCACAGAGAACACTGAAGCTTTCTTT. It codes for CASSQATENTEAFF.

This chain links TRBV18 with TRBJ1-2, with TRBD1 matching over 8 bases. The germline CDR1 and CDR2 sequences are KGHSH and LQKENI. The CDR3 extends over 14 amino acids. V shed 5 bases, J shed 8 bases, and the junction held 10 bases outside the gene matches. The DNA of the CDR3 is TGTGCCAGCTCATCAGGTGGACAGGGCCGGGGCTACACCTTC. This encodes CASSSGGQGRGYTF.

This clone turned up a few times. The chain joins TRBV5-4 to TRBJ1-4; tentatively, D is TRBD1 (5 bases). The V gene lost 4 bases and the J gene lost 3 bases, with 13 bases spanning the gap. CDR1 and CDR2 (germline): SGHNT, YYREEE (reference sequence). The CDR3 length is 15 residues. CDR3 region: CASSMSTGANEKLFF. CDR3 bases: TGTGCCAGCAGCATGTCCACGGGGGCTAATGAAAAACTGTTTTTT.

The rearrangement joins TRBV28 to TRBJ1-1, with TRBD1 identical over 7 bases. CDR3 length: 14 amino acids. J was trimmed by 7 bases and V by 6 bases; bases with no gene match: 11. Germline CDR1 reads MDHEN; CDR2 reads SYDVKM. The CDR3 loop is CASRLQGIPSEAFF. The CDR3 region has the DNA TGTGCCAGCAGACTACAGGGGATTCCTAGTGAAGCTTTCTTT.

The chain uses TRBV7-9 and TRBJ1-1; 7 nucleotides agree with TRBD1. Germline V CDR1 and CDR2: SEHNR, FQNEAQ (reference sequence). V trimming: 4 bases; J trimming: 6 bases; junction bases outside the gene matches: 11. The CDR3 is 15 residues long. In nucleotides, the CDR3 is TGTGCCAGCAGCTCTGAGGGGGCTGAGGGGGCTGAAGCTTTCTTT. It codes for CASSSEGAEGAEAFF.

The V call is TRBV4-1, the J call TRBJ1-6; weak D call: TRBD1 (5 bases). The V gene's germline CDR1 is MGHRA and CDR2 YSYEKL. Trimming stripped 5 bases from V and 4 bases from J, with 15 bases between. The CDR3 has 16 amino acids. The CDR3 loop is CASSNPGLKYNSPLHF. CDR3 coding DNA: TGCGCCAGCAGCAACCCGGGACTCAAATATAATTCACCCCTCCACTTT.

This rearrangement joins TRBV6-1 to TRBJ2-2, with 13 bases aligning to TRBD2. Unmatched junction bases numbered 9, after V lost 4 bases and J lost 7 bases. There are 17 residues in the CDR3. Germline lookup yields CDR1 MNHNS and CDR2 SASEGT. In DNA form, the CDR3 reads TGTGCCAGCAGTGTACTAGCGGGGGGGTCGTATGGCGGGGAGCTGTTTTTT. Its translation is CASSVLAGGSYGGELFF.

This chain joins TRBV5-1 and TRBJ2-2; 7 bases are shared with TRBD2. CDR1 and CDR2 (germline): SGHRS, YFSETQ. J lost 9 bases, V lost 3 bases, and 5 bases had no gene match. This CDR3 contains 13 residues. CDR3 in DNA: TGCGCCAGCAGCTGGGACTATCGCAGGGAGCTGTTTTTT. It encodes CASSWDYRRELFF.